Listed below are T cell receptor beta chains from one sample, sequenced in a study of blood T cell repertoires in COVID-19. TCRdb's copy holds only in-frame clones and misses some; the assay was immunoSEQ multiplex PCR. The table lists about 64,000 clones, more than 60% of them singletons, with around a tenth in the top ten. The sample consisted of peripheral blood. The receptors here all came from a human donor in a cohort sampled during active COVID-19. Each CDR3 is given with its conserved first and last residue. The order of the fields is J gene, V gene, D gene, clone size, CDR3 protein, CDR3 DNA. The D gene is left open where the match is weak. Size is omitted from some rows. Given values are once, few, many or a class for expanded clones.

TRBJ2-2 TRBV7-2 TRBD2 - CATNVAGWNTGELFF TGTGCCACTAACGTAGCGGGATGGAACACCGGGGAGCTGTTTTTT
TRBJ2-5 TRBV10-3 - - CAISEGQEETQYF TGTGCCATCAGTGAGGGGCAGGAAGAGACCCAGTACTTC
TRBJ2-2 TRBV12-5 - - CASGLPQGGELFF TGTGCTAGTGGTTTGCCACAGGGCGGGGAGCTGTTTTTT
TRBJ2-5 TRBV6-5 TRBD2 - CASSYRASGKETQYF TGTGCCAGCAGTTACCGGGCTAGCGGGAAAGAGACCCAGTACTTC
TRBJ2-7 TRBV6-5 TRBD1 - CASSTNRQGVYF TGTGCCAGCAGTACCAACAGACAGGGAGTGTACTTC
TRBJ2-7 TRBV19 TRBD2 - CASSPGLEASEQYF TGTGCCAGTAGCCCGGGACTAGAGGCCTCCGAGCAGTACTTC
TRBJ2-1 TRBV27 - - CASSLSDRDEQFF TGTGCCAGCAGTTTATCCGACCGGGATGAGCAGTTCTTC
TRBJ2-2 TRBV27 - - CASSLGRRGGTGELFF TGTGCCAGCAGTTTAGGACGGAGGGGTGGCACCGGGGAGCTGTTTTTT
TRBJ2-7 TRBV7-9 - - CASRSGGSSYEQYF TGTGCCAGCAGGAGTGGGGGCAGTTCCTACGAGCAGTACTTC
TRBJ1-1 TRBV7-8 - many CASGPGGASLTEAFF TGTGCCAGTGGTCCGGGGGGGGCTTCTCTTACTGAAGCTTTCTTT
TRBJ2-7 TRBV2 - - CASEERDSSIYEQYF TGTGCCAGTGAAGAACGGGACTCCTCGATCTACGAGCAGTACTTC
TRBJ2-7 TRBV10-3 TRBD1 - CAISKTGEVHEQYF TGTGCCATCAGCAAGACAGGGGAGGTTCACGAGCAGTACTTC
TRBJ2-5 TRBV19 TRBD1 - CASSIRQGETQYF TGTGCCAGTAGTATACGACAGGGGGAGACCCAGTACTTC
TRBJ1-3 TRBV3-1/TRBV3-2 - - CASRTLSGNTIYF TGTGCCAGCAGGACTTTATCTGGAAACACCATATATTTT
TRBJ2-1 TRBV19 TRBD1 - CASSMTGGTYNEQFF TGTGCCAGTAGTATGACAGGGGGCACCTACAATGAGCAGTTCTTC
TRBJ2-6 TRBV18 TRBD1 - CASSPTTGALSGANVLTF TGTGCCAGCTCACCCACGACAGGGGCCCTCTCTGGGGCCAACGTCCTGACTTTC
TRBJ2-3 TRBV6-2/TRBV6-3 TRBD2 - CASSYDRLAGDTQYF TGTGCCAGCAGTTACGATCGTCTAGCGGGAGATACGCAGTATTTT
TRBJ1-2 TRBV28 - - CASSLLGSRGYTF TGTGCCAGCAGTTTACTGGGGAGTAGGGGCTACACCTTC
TRBJ1-5 TRBV12-5 TRBD1 - CASGDSIHCYRGYNQPQHF TGTGCTAGTGGGGATTCGATCCACTGTTACAGGGGGTACAATCAGCCCCAGCATTTT
TRBJ1-5 TRBV19 - few CASSPGQTYQPQHF TGTGCCAGTAGCCCAGGACAGACCTATCAGCCCCAGCATTTT
TRBJ2-5 TRBV5-4 - - CASSYNEGKTQYF TGTGCCAGCAGCTATAATGAGGGAAAGACCCAGTACTTC
TRBJ1-1 TRBV29-1 - - CSAVRQEKAFF TGCAGCGCCGTACGACAGGAAAAAGCTTTCTTT
TRBJ2-4 TRBV3-1/TRBV3-2 TRBD1 - CASSQVTGVGIAKNIQYF TGTGCCAGCAGCCAAGTAACAGGGGTCGGCATAGCCAAAAACATTCAGTACTTC
TRBJ2-1 TRBV5-1 - - CATRGAGQYNEQFF TGCGCCACCCGAGGAGCGGGACAATACAATGAGCAGTTCTTC
TRBJ2-7 TRBV30 TRBD2 - CAWSSSSGLAYEQYF TGTGCCTGGAGTTCCTCTTCGGGACTAGCCTACGAGCAGTACTTC
TRBJ1-2 TRBV19 TRBD1 - CASSIDRGAYGYTF TGTGCCAGTAGTATCGACAGGGGGGCCTATGGCTACACCTTC
TRBJ2-3 TRBV30 - - CAWRIADTQYF TGTGCCTGGAGGATCGCGGATACGCAGTATTTT
TRBJ2-7 TRBV6-5 TRBD1 - CASRGKRTGSNEQYF TGTGCCAGCAGAGGAAAGCGGACAGGGTCCAACGAGCAGTACTTC
TRBJ1-5 TRBV28 - - CASSLNQPQHF TGTGCCAGCAGTCTGAATCAGCCCCAGCATTTT
TRBJ1-2 TRBV14 - - CASRQRQAYGYTF TGTGCCAGCAGACAGAGACAGGCCTATGGCTACACCTTC
TRBJ1-5 TRBV27 - few CASKQVAGGQPQHF TGTGCCAGCAAACAGGTCGCGGGAGGTCAGCCCCAGCATTTT
TRBJ1-5 TRBV28 - - CASRSSSRQPQHF TGTGCCAGCAGGTCCAGTTCACGTCAGCCCCAGCATTTT
TRBJ2-5 TRBV14 TRBD1 - CASSQGGTGAKTQYF TGTGCCAGCAGCCAAGGAGGGACAGGGGCAAAGACCCAGTACTTC
TRBJ1-2 TRBV10-2 TRBD1 - CASSESQGDYGYTF TGCGCCAGCAGTGAGTCGCAGGGGGACTATGGCTACACCTTC
TRBJ2-7 TRBV11-2 - - CASSSTGPGGIF TGTGCCAGCAGCAGTACCGGCCCCGGGGGAATCTTC
TRBJ2-3 TRBV29-1 TRBD1 - CSVRQGENTQYF TGCAGCGTCCGTCAGGGGGAAAATACGCAGTATTTT
TRBJ2-2 TRBV24-1 - - CATSHDFTGELFF TGTGCCACCAGCCACGACTTTACCGGGGAGCTGTTTTTT
TRBJ2-5 TRBV5-1 - - CASSFEGYEVETQYF TGCGCCAGCAGCTTTGAGGGCTACGAGGTGGAGACCCAGTACTTC
TRBJ2-7 TRBV27 TRBD2 - CATTRTSGLTEQYF TGTGCCACCACTAGGACTAGCGGCCTCACCGAGCAGTACTTC
TRBJ2-7 TRBV19 - - CASNPDSANPHYEQYF TGTGCCAGTAATCCGGACAGTGCGAACCCACACTACGAGCAGTACTTC
TRBJ2-1 TRBV5-1 TRBD1 - CASSLAPQGANNEQFF TGCGCCAGCAGCTTGGCCCCGCAGGGGGCTAACAATGAGCAGTTCTTC
TRBJ2-2 TRBV9 - - CASSAGITGELFF TGTGCCAGCAGCGCAGGTATTACCGGGGAGCTGTTTTTT
TRBJ2-1 TRBV28 TRBD2 - CASSLLAGVVNEQFF TGTGCCAGCAGTTTACTAGCGGGAGTTGTCAATGAGCAGTTCTTC
TRBJ2-1 TRBV7-3 - medium-sized CASSLMAGTYNEQFF TGTGCCAGCAGCTTAATGGCGGGTACCTACAATGAGCAGTTCTTC
TRBJ2-3 TRBV4-2 TRBD2 - CASSQDRVAGGPDTQYF TGTGCCAGCAGCCAAGATCGCGTAGCGGGAGGGCCGGATACGCAGTATTTT
TRBJ2-1 TRBV7-9 TRBD2 - CASSSPGRERSQFF TGTGCCAGCAGCTCCCCCGGGCGGGAGCGGTCTCAGTTCTTC
TRBJ2-1 TRBV28 TRBD2 - CASSDNRTGTSGSYSYNEQFF TGTGCCAGCAGCGACAACCGCACCGGGACTAGCGGGAGCTATTCCTACAATGAGCAGTTCTTC
TRBJ2-5 TRBV6-5 TRBD2 - CASFPAGRAAETQYF TGTGCCAGCTTCCCGGCAGGGAGGGCCGCCGAGACCCAGTACTTC
TRBJ2-7 TRBV27 - - CASSYTRESYEQYF TGTGCCAGCAGTTACACCAGGGAATCCTACGAGCAGTACTTC
TRBJ2-3 TRBV6-6 TRBD2 - CASRPGLAGGGTQYF TGTGCCAGCAGACCCGGACTAGCGGGAGGAGGTACGCAGTATTTT